Sequencing of this T cell receptor (beta chain) was carried out in a study of technical replicates of blood from four donors (dated by TCRdb to about 2017). Library method: the immunoSEQ multiplex PCR assay. TCRdb re-hosts the immuneACCESS table, in-frame sequences only. Its copies lack some clones; in the studies checked, an unresolved V gene accounts for under half of them, and the cause for the rest is not known. This sample has about 81,000 clones in its table, and approximately 95% of those were observed once. Around 0.39% of the sample is in the top ten clones. A note on this clone: The specificity of this receptor is unknown. The input lacks base qualities; no much larger clone sits a single base away.

CDR1 MNHEY and CDR2 SMNVEV are derived from the germline V gene (reference sequence). The CDR3 sequence holds 13 residues, the cysteine and phenylalanine included. Here the CDR3 DNA is all that survives: 39 bases in frame from base 1. Trimming accounts for 3 bases at V and 7 bases at J, while the number of junction bases matched to no gene is 2. Sample: T cells isolated from PBMCs. This receptor was taken from a human donor in good health. The V gene is TRBV27 and the J gene is TRBJ1-4; 7 nucleotides in the junction match TRBD1. The nucleotide sequence reads as follows: TGTGCCAGCAGTTTTAGGACAGGTGAAAAACTGTTTTTT. Its product reads: CASSFRTGEKLFF.